These 18 T cell receptor beta chains originate from one sample sequenced in a study of early T cells in non-severe SARS-CoV-2 infection (TCRdb year 2021). Library preparation used 5' RACE. Sequencer: NextSeq 500. TCRdb reanalyzed the raw reads on its own, using fastp at Q25 for trimming and MiXCR for clone calling, and kept in-frame beta chains. Entries are consolidated by CDR3 protein sequence, retaining the most common genes and DNA. The sample table holds 70,000 to 85,000 distinct CDR3 sequences, of which about 5% were seen once. The ten largest clones capture under 7.5% of the sample. Here the sequenced sample was whole blood, taken at baseline. The source is an adult who was a healthcare worker with PCR-confirmed SARS-CoV-2 infection or an uninfected control (not recorded which).

V usage is TRBV25-1 and J usage is TRBJ2-1; 14 bases are shared with TRBD2. The V segment lost 9 bases and the J segment 8 bases; nucleotides outside the gene matches: 6. Germline V gene sequence: CDR1 MGHDK, CDR2 SYGVNS. This CDR3 is 14 amino acids long. Here the CDR3 reads CASTGLAGAHEQFF. The CDR3 nucleotides read TGTGCCAGTACGGGACTAGCGGGAGCCCATGAGCAGTTCTTC.

There are many counts of this clonotype. The J gene is TRBJ2-1, the V gene TRBV30; D is undetermined. Trimming shortened V by 3 bases and J by 2 bases, and 8 bases separated the two germline ends. This CDR3 comprises 13 residues. Germline V gives CDR1 GTSNPN, CDR2 SVGIG (reference sequence). The CDR3 DNA is TGTGCCTGGAGAGGGCTAGCCTACAATGAGCAGTTCTTC. This encodes CAWRGLAYNEQFF. The variable domain in full, completed from reference TRBV30 and TRBJ2-1, reads SQTIHQWPATLVQPVGSPLSLECTVEGTSNPNLYWYRQAAGRGLQLLFYSVGIGQISSEVPQNLSASRPQDRQFILSSKKLLLSDSGFYLCAWRGLAYNEQFFGPGTRLTVL.

The chain carries TRBV30 and TRBJ2-7; 10 bases fit TRBD2. Germline V CDR1 and CDR2: GTSNPN, SVGIG (reference sequence). CDR3 length: 14 residues. The V gene end was trimmed by 1 base and the J gene end by 2 bases; junction bases not matched to a gene: 2. The CDR3, as DNA: TGTGCCTGGAGTGCCAGCGGGAGGGCCTACGAGCAGTACTTC. Its protein product is CAWSASGRAYEQYF.

The gene calls are TRBV5-1 and TRBJ2-1, with a tentative D call TRBD1 (6 bases). Germline values: CDR1 SGHRS, CDR2 YFSETQ. The CDR3 is made up of 14 amino acids. Trimming took 5 bases from V and 3 from J, leaving 12 bases between them. The CDR3 DNA reads as TGCGCCAGCAGTCGGGACACCCTCTACAATGAGCAGTTCTTC. Its translation is CASSRDTLYNEQFF.

This clonotype was found a few times. The chain links TRBV14 to TRBJ2-7, with D perhaps assigned TRBD1 or TRBD2 (5 bases each). V lost 6 bases, J lost 2 bases, and 20 bases lay in between. The CDR3 spans 16 residues. Germline CDR1 and CDR2: SGHDN and FVKESK. The CDR3 DNA reads TGTGCCAGCAGTCAGAAATGGGGGACGGGTACCTACGAGCAGTACTTC. Protein sequence: CASSQKWGTGTYEQYF.

This clonotype was counted ten times or more. V and J are TRBV7-9 and TRBJ1-2; tentative D call: TRBD1 (5 bases). The CDR3 contains 13 residues. The V end lost 5 bases, the J end lost 4 bases, and 11 bases lay between the germline ends. The germline V gene encodes CDR1 SEHNR and CDR2 FQNEAQ (reference sequence). The CDR3: CASSPGDFYGYTF. The CDR3, as DNA: TGTGCCAGCAGCCCCGGGGACTTCTATGGCTACACCTTC. The full variable domain, rest sourced from reference TRBV7-9 and TRBJ1-2, is DTGVSQNPRHKITKRGQNVTFRCDPISEHNRLYWYRQTLGQGPEFLTYFQNEAQLEKSRLLSDRFSAERPKGSFSTLEIQRTEQGDSAMYLCASSPGDFYGYTFGSGTRLTVV.

This clonotype was seen many times. This chain connects TRBV5-1 to TRBJ1-1; D is undetermined. Trimming removed 0 bases from V and 2 bases from J, with 8 bases in between. The CDR3 has 14 residues. From germline, CDR1 is SGHRS and CDR2 YFSETQ. The CDR3 protein is CASSLVTENTEAFF. The CDR3 bases are TGCGCCAGCAGCTTGGTGACGGAAAACACTGAAGCTTTCTTT.

This clonotype was seen at least ten times. This chain connects TRBV18 to TRBJ1-1; perhaps TRBD1 as D (6 bases). Germline loops: CDR1 KGHSH, CDR2 LQKENI. This CDR3 has 16 residues. V was clipped by 2 bases and J by 0 bases, with 13 bases between them. The CDR3 loop reads CASSPYGQIMNTEAFF. In DNA form, the CDR3 reads TGTGCCAGCTCACCATACGGACAGATCATGAACACTGAAGCTTTCTTT.

V is TRBV28 and J is TRBJ1-4; no clear D gene. The ends were cut back, 8 bases at V and 0 bases at J, with 16 bases in the middle. This CDR3 region has 16 residues. Germline CDR1 MDHEN, CDR2 SYDVKM. CDR3 in amino acids: CASVAAGLATNEKLFF. The CDR3 DNA reads TGTGCCAGCGTCGCGGCCGGCCTTGCAACTAATGAAAAACTGTTTTTT.

This clonotype appeared a few times. In DNA form, the CDR3 reads TGTGCCAGCAGCTCCGCCGGAAGGGGTCTTACCTACGAGCAGTACTTC. It is translated as CASSSAGRGLTYEQYF. V is TRBV7-8 and J is TRBJ2-7; D perhaps matches TRBD1 (5 bases). V was trimmed by 4 bases and J by 2 bases, leaving 18 bases between them. CDR1 is SGHVS, CDR2 FQNEAQ, per germline. The CDR3 runs 16 residues.

The V gene is TRBV2, the J gene TRBJ2-4, with 10 nucleotides matching TRBD1. The CDR3 sequence is 14 residues long. Germline CDR1 and CDR2: SNHLY and FYNNEI. Trimming cost V 4 bases and J 6 bases; bases outside gene matches: 3. CDR3 DNA: TGTGCCAGCAGTGGGGACAGGGGACGAAACATTCAGTACTTC. This encodes CASSGDRGRNIQYF.

J is TRBJ2-3 and V is TRBV28, with 8 bases fitting TRBD1. The germline gives CDR1 MDHEN, CDR2 SYDVKM. The ends lost 4 bases at V and 0 bases at J; junction bases unmatched: 3. This CDR3 region has 15 residues. CDR3 amino acids: CASSWTGLSTDTQYF. The CDR3 nucleotides read TGTGCCAGCAGTTGGACAGGGCTGAGCACAGATACGCAGTATTTT.

The chain has TRBV12-3 or TRBV12-4 and TRBJ2-1; no reliable D call. CDR3 length equals 14 residues. Trimming took off 6 bases at V and 9 bases at J, with 18 bases between the two ends. In DNA, the CDR3 is TGTGCCAGCAGCCCCCTATCAGGAGTCGGTGAGCAGTTCTTC. Its protein product is CASSPLSGVGEQFF.

This chain joins TRBV5-1 and TRBJ2-1; TRBD1 matches 9 bases. CDR1 is SGHRS, CDR2 YFSETQ, per germline. V lost 4 bases to trimming and J lost 8 bases; unmatched junction nucleotides: 10. The CDR3 runs to 15 residues. The CDR3 DNA reads as TGCGCCAGCAGCCGGGGACAGGGAGAACGGGATGAGCAGTTCTTC. Translated: CASSRGQGERDEQFF. The variable domain in full, completed from reference TRBV5-1 and TRBJ2-1, reads KAGVTQTPRYLIKTRGQQVTLSCSPISGHRSVSWYQQTPGQGLQFLFEYFSETQRNKGNFPGRFSGRQFSNSRSEMNVSTLELGDSALYLCASSRGQGERDEQFFGPGTRLTVL.

This clonotype was found a few times. The chain uses TRBV10-3 and TRBJ2-7; a possible D gene is TRBD2 (6 bases). Germline V gene data show CDR1 as ENHRY and CDR2 as SYGVKD. Trimming stripped 4 bases from V and 3 bases from J, with 10 bases between. This CDR3 contains 13 residues. CDR3: CAISVGGFYEQYF. CDR3 bases: TGTGCCATCAGTGTGGGGGGATTCTACGAGCAGTACTTC.

This clonotype was counted ten times or more. The chain recombines TRBV2 with TRBJ2-3; 8 nucleotides line up with TRBD2. Looked up from germline, CDR1 is SNHLY and CDR2 is FYNNEI. The CDR3 runs 15 residues. Trimming at V came to 5 bases and at J to 11 bases, leaving 15 bases not matched to a gene. CDR3 in amino acids: CASSTAIAGSQRQYF. CDR3 nucleotides: TGTGCCAGCAGTACGGCAATAGCGGGGAGTCAACGGCAGTATTTT.

This clonotype was detected only a few times. The chain is built from TRBV30 and TRBJ1-1; D gene unclear. CDR1 and CDR2 (germline): GTSNPN, SVGIG (reference sequence). The CDR3 totals 13 residues. V was trimmed by 3 bases and J by 1 base, leaving 9 bases between them. CDR3 in amino acids: CAWREGRNTEAFF. CDR3 bases: TGTGCCTGGAGGGAGGGTCGGAACACTGAAGCTTTCTTT.

This clonotype has at least ten counts. V and J are TRBV5-8 and TRBJ2-7, with D perhaps TRBD2 (6 bases). The CDR3 spans 14 residues. V lost 5 bases, J lost 0 bases, and 12 bases lay in between. CDR1 SGHTS and CDR2 YDEGEE come from the germline V gene. CDR3 in amino acids: CASRRDLLSYEQYF. The CDR3 DNA follows: TGTGCCAGCAGGAGGGACTTGCTCTCCTACGAGCAGTACTTC.